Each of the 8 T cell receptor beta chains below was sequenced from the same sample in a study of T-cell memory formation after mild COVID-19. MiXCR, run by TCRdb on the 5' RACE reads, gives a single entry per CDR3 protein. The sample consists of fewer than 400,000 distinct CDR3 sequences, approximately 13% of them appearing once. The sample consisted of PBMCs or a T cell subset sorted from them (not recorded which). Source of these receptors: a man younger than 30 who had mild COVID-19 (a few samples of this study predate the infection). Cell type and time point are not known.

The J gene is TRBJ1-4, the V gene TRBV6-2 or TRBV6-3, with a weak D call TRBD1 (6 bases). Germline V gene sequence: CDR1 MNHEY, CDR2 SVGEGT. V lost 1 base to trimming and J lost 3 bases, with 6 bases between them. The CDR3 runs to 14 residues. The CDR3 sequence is CASSYWTANEKLFF. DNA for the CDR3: TGTGCCAGCAGTTACTGGACAGCTAATGAAAAACTGTTTTTT.

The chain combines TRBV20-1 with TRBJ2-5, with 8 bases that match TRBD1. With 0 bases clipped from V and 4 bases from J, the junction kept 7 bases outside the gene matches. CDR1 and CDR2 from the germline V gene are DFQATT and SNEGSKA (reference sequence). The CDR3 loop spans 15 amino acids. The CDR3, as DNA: TGCAGTGCTAGAGAGCTGGACAGGGTTGGAGAGACCCAGTACTTC. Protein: CSARELDRVGETQYF.

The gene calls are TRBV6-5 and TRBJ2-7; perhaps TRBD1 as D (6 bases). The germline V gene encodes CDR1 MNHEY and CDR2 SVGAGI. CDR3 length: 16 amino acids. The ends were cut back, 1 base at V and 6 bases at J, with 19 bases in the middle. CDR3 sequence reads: CASSYLDSTGRGEQYF. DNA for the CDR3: TGTGCCAGCAGTTACTTAGATTCGACAGGTAGGGGCGAGCAGTACTTC.

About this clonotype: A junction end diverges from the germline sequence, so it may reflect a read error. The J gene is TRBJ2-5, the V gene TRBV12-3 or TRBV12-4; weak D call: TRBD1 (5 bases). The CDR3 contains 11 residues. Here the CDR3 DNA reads TGTGCCAGCAGTGGGTGGGGCCACCAGGGCTTC. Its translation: CASSGWGHQGF.

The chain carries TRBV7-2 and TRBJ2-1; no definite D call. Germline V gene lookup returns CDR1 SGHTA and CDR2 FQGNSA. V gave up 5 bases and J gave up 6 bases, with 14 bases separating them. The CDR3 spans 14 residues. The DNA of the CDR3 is TGTGCCAGCAGCCCTAGAGTGGGAACCAATGAGCAGTTCTTC. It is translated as CASSPRVGTNEQFF.

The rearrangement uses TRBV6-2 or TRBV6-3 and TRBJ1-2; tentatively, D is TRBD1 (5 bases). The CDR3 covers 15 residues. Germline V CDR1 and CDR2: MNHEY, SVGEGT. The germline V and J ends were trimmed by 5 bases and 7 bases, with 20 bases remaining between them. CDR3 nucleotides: TGTGCCAGCAGTGACCTTTGGGGGAAGTACTCTGGCTACACCTTC. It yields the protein CASSDLWGKYSGYTF.

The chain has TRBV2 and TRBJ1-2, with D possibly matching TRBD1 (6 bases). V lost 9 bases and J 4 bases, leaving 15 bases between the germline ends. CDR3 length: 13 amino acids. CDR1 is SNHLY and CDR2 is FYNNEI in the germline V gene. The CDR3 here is CASVGAHGYGYTF. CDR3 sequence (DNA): TGTGCCAGTGTGGGGGCTCATGGCTATGGCTACACCTTC. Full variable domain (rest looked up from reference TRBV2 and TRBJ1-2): EPEVTQTPSHQVTQMGQEVILRCVPISNHLYFYWYRQILGQKVEFLVSFYNNEISEKSEIFDDQFSVERPDGSNFTLKIRSTKLEDSAMYFCASVGAHGYGYTFGSGTRLTVV.

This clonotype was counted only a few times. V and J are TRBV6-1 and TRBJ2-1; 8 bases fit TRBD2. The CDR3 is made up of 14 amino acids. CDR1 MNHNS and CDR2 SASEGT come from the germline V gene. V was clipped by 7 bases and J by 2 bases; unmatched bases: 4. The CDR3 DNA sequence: TGTGCCAGCACTCCAGCGGGGGCCTACAATGAGCAGTTCTTC. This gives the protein CASTPAGAYNEQFF.